This TCR beta chain is drawn from a study of blood T cell repertoires in COVID-19. Looking at the study overall: PBMCs, B-cell-depleted T cells, or T cells were the source of the cDNA or gDNA that made up the material.

Germline V CDR1 and CDR2: LNHDA, SQIVND (reference sequence). The CDR3 is made up of 14 amino acids. Trimming took off 6 bases at V and 2 bases at J, with 11 bases between the two ends. Authors' data handling: Estimation of nucleated cell counts was performed using reference gene primer amplification. Measured with immunoSEQ multiplex PCR; TCRdb has only the in-frame clones, and not every one. The V and J calls and clone size come from that table; D and trimming were worked out from the DNA. The sample lists about 170,000 clones; roughly 86% were seen once. The TCR was taken from a woman aged 80 or over with COVID-19, enrolled during active disease. Sequenced input: peripheral blood. The J gene is TRBJ2-1, the V gene TRBV19; D call uncertain. The CDR3 loop is CASSLGPAYNEQFF. The CDR3 nucleotides are TGTGCCAGTAGCCTGGGCCCTGCCTACAATGAGCAGTTCTTC. Drawing the rest from reference TRBV19 and TRBJ2-1, the complete variable domain is DGGITQSPKYLFRKEGQNVTLSCEQNLNHDAMYWYRQDPGQGLRLIYYSQIVNDFQKGDIAEGYSVSREKKESFPLTVTSAQKNPTAFYLCASSLGPAYNEQFFGPGTRLTVL.